The T cell receptor (beta chain) described here comes from a study of cytomegalovirus exposure and HLA in healthy donors. Broader study findings: While the bulk of TCR sequences proved rare, some public TCRs turned up in many donors.

This CDR3 has 13 amino acids. V lost 5 bases to trimming and J lost 6 bases; unmatched junction nucleotides: 4. Germline loops: CDR1 MDHEN, CDR2 SYDVKM. Sequenced by immunoSEQ multiplex PCR; TCRdb stores in-frame clones only, minus some. The data show 280,000 or so clones, approximately 87% seen once. The donors were part of the validation cohort of some 120 subjects. That cohort was separate from the first cohort, which comprised 700 or so subjects. With respect to this clone: Its antigen is unknown.

Material: PBMCs. The chain carries TRBV28 and TRBJ2-1; 7 bases agree with TRBD1. This clonotype was sampled from a woman in her late teens or twenties in good health and CMV-seronegative. CDR3 DNA sequence: TGTGCCAGCAGTCCCCGGGACAGCAATGAGCAGTTCTTC. Translation: CASSPRDSNEQFF.